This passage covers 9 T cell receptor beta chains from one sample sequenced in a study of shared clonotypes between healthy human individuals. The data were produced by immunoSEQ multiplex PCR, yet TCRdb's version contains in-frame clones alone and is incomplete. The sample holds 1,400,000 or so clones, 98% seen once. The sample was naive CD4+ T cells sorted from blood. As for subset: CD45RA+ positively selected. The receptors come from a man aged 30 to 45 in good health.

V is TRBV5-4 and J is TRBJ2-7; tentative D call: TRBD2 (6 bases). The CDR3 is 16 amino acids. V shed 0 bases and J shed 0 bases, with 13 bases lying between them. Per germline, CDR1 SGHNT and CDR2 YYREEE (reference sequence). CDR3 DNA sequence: TGTGCCAGCAGCTTGGGGGGGGAGCGGATCTCCTACGAGCAGTACTTC. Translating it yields CASSLGGERISYEQYF. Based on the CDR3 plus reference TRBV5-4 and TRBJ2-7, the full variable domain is ETGVTQSPTHLIKTRGQQVTLRCSSQSGHNTVSWYQQALGQGPQFIFQYYREEENGRGNFPPRFSGLQFPNYSSELNVNALELDDSALYLCASSLGGERISYEQYFGPGTRLTVT.

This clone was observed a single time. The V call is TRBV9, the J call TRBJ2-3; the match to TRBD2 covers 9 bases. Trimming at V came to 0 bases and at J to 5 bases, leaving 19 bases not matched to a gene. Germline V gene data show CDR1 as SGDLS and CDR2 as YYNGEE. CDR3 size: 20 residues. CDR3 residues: CASSVATGSGRWSTRDTQYF. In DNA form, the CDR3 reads TGTGCCAGCAGCGTAGCTACGGGGAGCGGGAGGTGGTCAACAAGAGATACGCAGTATTTT. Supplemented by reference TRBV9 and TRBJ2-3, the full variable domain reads DSGVTQTPKHLITATGQRVTLRCSPRSGDLSVYWYQQSLDQGLQFLIQYYNGEERAKGNILERFSAQQFPDLHSELNLSSLELGDSALYFCASSVATGSGRWSTRDTQYFGPGTRLTVL.

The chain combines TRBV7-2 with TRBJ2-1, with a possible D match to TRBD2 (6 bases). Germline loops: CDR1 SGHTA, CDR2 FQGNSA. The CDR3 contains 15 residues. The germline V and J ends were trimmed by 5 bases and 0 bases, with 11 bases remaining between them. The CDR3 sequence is CASSPSVSSYNEQFF. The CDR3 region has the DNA TGTGCCAGCAGCCCTAGCGTGAGCTCCTACAATGAGCAGTTCTTC.

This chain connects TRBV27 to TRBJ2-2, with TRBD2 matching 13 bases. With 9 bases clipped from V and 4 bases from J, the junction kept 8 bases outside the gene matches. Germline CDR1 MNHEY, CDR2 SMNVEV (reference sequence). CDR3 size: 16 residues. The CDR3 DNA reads TGTGCCAGTAGTGGACTAGCGGGAGTTATCACCGGGGAGCTGTTTTTT. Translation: CASSGLAGVITGELFF.

Here the CDR3 DNA reads TGTGCCAGTAGTATCAGTCTAGCGGTCACGGCAGATACGCAGTATTTT. Amino acids: CASSISLAVTADTQYF. The rearrangement links TRBV19 to TRBJ2-3, with 7 bases identical to TRBD2. The CDR3 has 16 amino acids. V gave up 3 bases and J gave up 4 bases; unmatched junction bases: 10. Germline CDR1 and CDR2: LNHDA and SQIVND (reference sequence).

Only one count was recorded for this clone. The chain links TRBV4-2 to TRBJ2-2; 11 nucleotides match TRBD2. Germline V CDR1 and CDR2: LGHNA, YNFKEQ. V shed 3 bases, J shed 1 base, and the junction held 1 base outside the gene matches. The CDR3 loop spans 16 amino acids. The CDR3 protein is CASSHGLAGNTGELFF. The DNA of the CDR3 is TGTGCCAGCAGCCACGGACTAGCGGGGAACACCGGGGAGCTGTTTTTT.

CDR3 residues: CASSGGRADTQYF. As DNA, the CDR3 is TGCGCCAGCTCCGGGGGGAGGGCAGATACGCAGTATTTT. The chain uses TRBV5-1 and TRBJ2-3, with 7 bases that match TRBD2. Germline CDR1 SGHRS, CDR2 YFSETQ. Trimming removed 7 bases from V and 4 bases from J; junction bases left unmatched: 6. The CDR3 is 13 amino acids.

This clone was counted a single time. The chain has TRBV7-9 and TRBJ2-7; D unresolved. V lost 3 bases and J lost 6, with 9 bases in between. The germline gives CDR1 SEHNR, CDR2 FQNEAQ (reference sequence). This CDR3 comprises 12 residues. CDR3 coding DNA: TGTGCCAGCAGCTTGGGCAGAAGCGAGCAGTACTTC. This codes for CASSLGRSEQYF.

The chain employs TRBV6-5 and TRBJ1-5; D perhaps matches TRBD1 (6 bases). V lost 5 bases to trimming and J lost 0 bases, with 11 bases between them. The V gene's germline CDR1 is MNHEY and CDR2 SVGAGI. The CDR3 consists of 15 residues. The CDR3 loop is CASSIDRTSNQPQHF. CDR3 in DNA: TGTGCCAGCAGTATTGACAGGACTAGCAATCAGCCCCAGCATTTT.